This TCR beta chain emerged from a study of read filtering for tumor transcriptome and immune sequencing. About the research overall: R-ISS stage counts were under 10 for I, around 17 for II, roughly seven for III. Transcriptome libraries were built from DNase-treated RNA.

The CDR3 has 13 residues. Germline V lookup: CDR1 MDHEN, CDR2 SYDVKM. V shed 6 bases and J shed 8 bases, with 15 bases lying between them. Broader study findings: Compared with RNA-seq, IR-seq gave much higher clonotype depth and reliability. Single-read clonotypes: around 81% of IR-seq clonotypes (around 3.5% of reads), about 75% of RNA-seq clonotypes (44.6% of reads).

The library was built from about 400 ng RNA with molecular barcoded adaptors for alpha/delta and beta/gamma chains. One entry per CDR3 protein results from TCRdb running MiXCR on the reads. The sample shows 75,000 to 95,000 distinct CDR3 sequences, about 22% of them seen only once. Comments on this clonotype: The antigen is undetermined. This may come from a read error, since a much larger clone is one base off.

Sequencing input: a population of CD138-negative cells sorted from bone marrow. This TCR derives from a donor over 35 with multiple myeloma. V gene TRBV28 combines with J gene TRBJ2-3; D is undetermined. CDR3 nucleotides: TGTGCCAGCAGCCGGTGCTGGTCGGGTACGCAGTATTTT. It codes for CASSRCWSGTQYF.